This T cell receptor (beta chain) was identified during a study of healthy donors' naive CD4 and CD8 T cells. Each TCR library used around 500 ng of total RNA and a linear amplification protocol. TCRdb itself ran the reads through MiXCR, one entry per CDR3 protein. In the table there are 180,000 or so distinct CDR3 sequences, over 60% of which are singletons. The specimen sequenced was naive CD4+ and CD8+ T cells sorted from blood, pooled from several donors. The receptor's source is a pool of human donors in good health; the sample pools cells from several healthy donors.

CDR3 residues: CASSPSTGDRDQPQHF. DNA for the CDR3: TGTGCCAGCAGTCCATCCACAGGGGACCGAGATCAGCCCCAGCATTTT. J is TRBJ1-5 and V is TRBV27; 7 positions match TRBD1. After removal of 5 bases from V and 5 bases from J, the junction contained 12 bases not matched to a gene. This CDR3 region has 16 residues. Germline assignment: CDR1 MNHEY and CDR2 SMNVEV (reference sequence).